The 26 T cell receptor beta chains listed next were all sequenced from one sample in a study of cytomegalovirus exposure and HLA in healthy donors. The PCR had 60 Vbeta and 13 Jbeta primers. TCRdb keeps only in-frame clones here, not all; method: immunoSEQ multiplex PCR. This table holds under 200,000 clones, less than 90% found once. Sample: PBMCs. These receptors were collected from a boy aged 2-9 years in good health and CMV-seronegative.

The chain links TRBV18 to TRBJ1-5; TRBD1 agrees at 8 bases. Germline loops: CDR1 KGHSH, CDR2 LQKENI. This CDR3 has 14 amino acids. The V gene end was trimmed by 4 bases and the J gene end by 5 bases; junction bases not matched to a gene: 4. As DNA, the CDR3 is TGTGCCAGCTCACACGGACAGGGCGATCAGCCCCAGCATTTT. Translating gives CASSHGQGDQPQHF. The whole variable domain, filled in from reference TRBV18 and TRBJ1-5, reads NAGVMQNPRHLVRRRGQEARLRCSPMKGHSHVYWYRQLPEEGLKFMVYLQKENIIDESGMPKERFSAEFPKEGPSILRIQQVVRGDSAAYFCASSHGQGDQPQHFGDGTRLSIL.

The CDR3, as DNA: TGTGCCAGCAGTGAATATTGGGACAGGGGTCAGCCCCAGCATTTT. Its protein is CASSEYWDRGQPQHF. J is TRBJ1-5 and V is TRBV6-1; 10 bases line up with TRBD1. The CDR3 is made up of 15 amino acids. Per germline, CDR1 MNHNS and CDR2 SASEGT. The junction had 4 bases not matched to a gene; V was cut back by 2 bases and J by 6 bases.

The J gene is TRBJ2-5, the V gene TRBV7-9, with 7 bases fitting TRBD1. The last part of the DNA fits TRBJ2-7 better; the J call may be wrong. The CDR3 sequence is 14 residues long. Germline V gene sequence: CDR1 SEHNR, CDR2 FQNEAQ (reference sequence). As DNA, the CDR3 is TGTGCCAGCAGCTCCGGGACAGAACCCTACGAGCAGTACTTC. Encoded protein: CASSSGTEPYEQYF.

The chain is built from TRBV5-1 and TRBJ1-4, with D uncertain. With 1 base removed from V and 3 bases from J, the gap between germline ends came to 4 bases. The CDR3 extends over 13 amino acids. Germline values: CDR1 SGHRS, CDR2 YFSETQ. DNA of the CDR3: TGCGCCAGCAGCTTGACGGCTAATGAAAAACTGTTTTTT. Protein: CASSLTANEKLFF.

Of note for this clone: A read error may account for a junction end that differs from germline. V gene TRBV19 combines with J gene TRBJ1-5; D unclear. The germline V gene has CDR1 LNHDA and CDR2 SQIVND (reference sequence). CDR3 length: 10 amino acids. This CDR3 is CAGSTKPQHF. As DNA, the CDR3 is TGTGCCGGTAGTACCAAGCCCCAGCATTTT.

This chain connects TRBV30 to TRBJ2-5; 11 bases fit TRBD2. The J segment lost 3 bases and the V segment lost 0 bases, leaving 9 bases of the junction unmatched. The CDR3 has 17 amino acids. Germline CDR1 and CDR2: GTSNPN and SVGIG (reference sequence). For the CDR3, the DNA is TGTGCCTGGAGTGTACTAGCGGGAGACGTTTTAGAAGAGACCCAGTACTTC. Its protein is CAWSVLAGDVLEETQYF.

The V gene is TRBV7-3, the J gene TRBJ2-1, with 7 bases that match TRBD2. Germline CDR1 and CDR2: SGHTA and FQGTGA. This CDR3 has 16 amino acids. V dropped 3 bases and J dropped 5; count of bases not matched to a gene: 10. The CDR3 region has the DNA TGTGCCAGCAGCTTCAAGGGCGGGAGATCACACAATGAGCAGTTCTTC. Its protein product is CASSFKGGRSHNEQFF.

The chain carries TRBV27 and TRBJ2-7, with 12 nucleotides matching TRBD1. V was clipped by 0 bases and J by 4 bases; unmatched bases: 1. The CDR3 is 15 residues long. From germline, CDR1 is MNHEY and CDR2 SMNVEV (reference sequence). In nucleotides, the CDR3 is TGTGCCAGCAGTTTATCGGGACAGGGGGCTTACGAGCAGTACTTC. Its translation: CASSLSGQGAYEQYF.

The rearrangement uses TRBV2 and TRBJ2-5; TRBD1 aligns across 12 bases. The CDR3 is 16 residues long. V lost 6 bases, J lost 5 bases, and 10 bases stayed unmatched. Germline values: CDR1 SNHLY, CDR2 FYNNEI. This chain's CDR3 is CASSAGTGGDRETQYF. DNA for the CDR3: TGTGCCAGCAGCGCCGGGACAGGGGGCGACAGGGAGACCCAGTACTTC.

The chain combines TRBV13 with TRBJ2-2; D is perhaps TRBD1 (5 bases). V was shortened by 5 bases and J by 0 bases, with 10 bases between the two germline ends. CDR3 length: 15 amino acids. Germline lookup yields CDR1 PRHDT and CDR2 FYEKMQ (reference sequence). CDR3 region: CASSHRTTNTGELFF. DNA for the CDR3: TGTGCCAGCAGCCATCGGACAACGAACACCGGGGAGCTGTTTTTT.

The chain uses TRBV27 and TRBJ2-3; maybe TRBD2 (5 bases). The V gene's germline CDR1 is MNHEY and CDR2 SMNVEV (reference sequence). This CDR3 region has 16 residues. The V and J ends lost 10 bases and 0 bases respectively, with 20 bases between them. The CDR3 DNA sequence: TGTGCCACCTTGCTCCCAGCGGAGCCTAGCACAGATACGCAGTATTTT. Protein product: CATLLPAEPSTDTQYF.

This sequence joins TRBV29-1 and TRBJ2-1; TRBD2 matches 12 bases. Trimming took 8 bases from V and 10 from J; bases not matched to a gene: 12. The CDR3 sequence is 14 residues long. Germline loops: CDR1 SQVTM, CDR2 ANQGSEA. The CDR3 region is CSSFKLAGGQEQFF. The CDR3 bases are TGCAGCTCATTTAAGCTAGCGGGAGGGCAAGAGCAGTTCTTC.

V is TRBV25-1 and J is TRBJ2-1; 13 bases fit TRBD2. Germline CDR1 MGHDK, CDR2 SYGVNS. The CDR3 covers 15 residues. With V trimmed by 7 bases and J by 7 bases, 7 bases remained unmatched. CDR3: CASNPGLAGFNEQFF. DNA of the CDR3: TGTGCCAGCAACCCGGGACTAGCGGGGTTTAATGAGCAGTTCTTC.

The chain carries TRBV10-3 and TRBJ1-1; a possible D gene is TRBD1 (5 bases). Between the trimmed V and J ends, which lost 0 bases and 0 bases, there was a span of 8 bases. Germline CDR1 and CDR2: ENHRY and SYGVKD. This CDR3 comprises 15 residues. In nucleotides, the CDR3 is TGTGCCATCAGTGAGTCGGCAGGGCTGAACACTGAAGCTTTCTTT. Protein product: CAISESAGLNTEAFF.

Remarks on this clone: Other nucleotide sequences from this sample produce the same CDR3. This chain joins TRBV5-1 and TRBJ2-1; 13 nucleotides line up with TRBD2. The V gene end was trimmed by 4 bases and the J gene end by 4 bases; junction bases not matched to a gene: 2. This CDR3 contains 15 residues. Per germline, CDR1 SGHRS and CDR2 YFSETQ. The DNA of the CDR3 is TGCGCCAGCAGCCCGGGACTAGCGGGATACAATGAGCAGTTCTTC. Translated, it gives CASSPGLAGYNEQFF.

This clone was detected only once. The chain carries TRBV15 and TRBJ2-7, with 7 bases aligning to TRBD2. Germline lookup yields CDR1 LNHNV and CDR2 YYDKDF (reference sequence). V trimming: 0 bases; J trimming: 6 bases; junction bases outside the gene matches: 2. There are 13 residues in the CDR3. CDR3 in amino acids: CATSRDWGGEQYF. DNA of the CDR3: TGTGCCACCAGCAGAGACTGGGGGGGCGAGCAGTACTTC.

The CDR3 sequence: CAISQAGGPQETQYF. CDR3 bases: TGTGCCATCAGTCAAGCGGGAGGGCCTCAAGAGACCCAGTACTTC. The chain links TRBV10-3 to TRBJ2-5; 10 nucleotides agree with TRBD2. This CDR3 is built from 15 residues. V dropped 5 bases and J dropped 2; count of bases not matched to a gene: 5. From germline, CDR1 is ENHRY and CDR2 SYGVKD.

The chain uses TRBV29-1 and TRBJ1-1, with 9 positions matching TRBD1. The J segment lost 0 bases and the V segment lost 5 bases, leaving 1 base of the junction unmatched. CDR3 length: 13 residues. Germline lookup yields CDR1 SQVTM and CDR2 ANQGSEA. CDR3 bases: TGCAGCGTTACAGGGGGCTTGAACACTGAAGCTTTCTTT. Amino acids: CSVTGGLNTEAFF.

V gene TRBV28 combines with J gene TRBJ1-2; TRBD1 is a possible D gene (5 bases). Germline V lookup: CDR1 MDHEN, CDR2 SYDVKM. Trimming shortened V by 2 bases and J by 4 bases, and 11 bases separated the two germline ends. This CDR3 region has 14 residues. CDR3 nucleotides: TGTGCCAGCAGTTTAAGGGGCCGGTCCTATGGCTACACCTTC. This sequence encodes CASSLRGRSYGYTF.

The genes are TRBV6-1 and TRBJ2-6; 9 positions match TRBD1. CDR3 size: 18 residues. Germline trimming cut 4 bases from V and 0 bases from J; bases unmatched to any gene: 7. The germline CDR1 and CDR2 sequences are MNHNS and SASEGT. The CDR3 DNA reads TGTGCCAGCAGTGTGTTACAGGGGGCCCACTCTGGGGCCAACGTCCTGACTTTC. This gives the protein CASSVLQGAHSGANVLTF.

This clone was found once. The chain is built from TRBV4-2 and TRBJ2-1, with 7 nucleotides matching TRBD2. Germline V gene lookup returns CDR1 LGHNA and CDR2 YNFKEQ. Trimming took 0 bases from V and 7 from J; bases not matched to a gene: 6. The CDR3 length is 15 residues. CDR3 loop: CASSQETRDYNEQFF. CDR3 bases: TGTGCCAGCAGCCAAGAGACGCGGGACTATAATGAGCAGTTCTTC.

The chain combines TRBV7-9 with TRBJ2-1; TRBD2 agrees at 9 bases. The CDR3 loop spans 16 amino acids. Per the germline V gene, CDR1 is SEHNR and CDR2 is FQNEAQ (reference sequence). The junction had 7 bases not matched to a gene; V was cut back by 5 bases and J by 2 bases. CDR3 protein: CASSRLAGTTYNEQFF. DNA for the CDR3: TGTGCCAGCAGCCGTCTAGCGGGAACAACCTACAATGAGCAGTTCTTC.

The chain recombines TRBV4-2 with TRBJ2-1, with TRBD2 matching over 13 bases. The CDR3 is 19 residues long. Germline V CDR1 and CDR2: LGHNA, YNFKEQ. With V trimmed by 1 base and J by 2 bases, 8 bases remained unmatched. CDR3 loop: CASSQVLAGGLNPYNEQFF. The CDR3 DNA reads TGTGCCAGCAGCCAAGTACTAGCGGGAGGGCTTAACCCCTACAATGAGCAGTTCTTC.

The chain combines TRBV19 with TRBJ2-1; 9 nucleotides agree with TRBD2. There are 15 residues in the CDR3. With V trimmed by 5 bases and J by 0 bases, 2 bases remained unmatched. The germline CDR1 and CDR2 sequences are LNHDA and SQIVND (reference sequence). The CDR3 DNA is TGTGCCAGTAGTTTTAGCGGGAGCTCCTACAATGAGCAGTTCTTC. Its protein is CASSFSGSSYNEQFF.

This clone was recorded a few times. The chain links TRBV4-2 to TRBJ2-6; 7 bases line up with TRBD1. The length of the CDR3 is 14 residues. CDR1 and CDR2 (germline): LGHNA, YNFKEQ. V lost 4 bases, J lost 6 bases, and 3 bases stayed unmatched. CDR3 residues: CASSRQGEANVLTF. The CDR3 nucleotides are TGTGCCAGCAGCCGGCAGGGGGAGGCCAACGTCCTGACTTTC.

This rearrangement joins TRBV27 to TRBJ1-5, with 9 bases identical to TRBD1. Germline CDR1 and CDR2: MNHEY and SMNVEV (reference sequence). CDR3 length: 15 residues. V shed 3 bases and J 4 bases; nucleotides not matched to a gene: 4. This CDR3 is CASSFGQGQNQPQHF. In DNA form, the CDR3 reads TGTGCCAGCAGTTTTGGACAGGGGCAGAATCAGCCCCAGCATTTT.